The rows below give T cell receptor beta chains drawn from one sample of a study of OX40 agonist ivuxolimab in advanced cancers. This table comes from immunoSEQ multiplex PCR, and its TCRdb copy is limited to in-frame clones, with some not included. The sample shows over 75,000 clones, around 90% of them seen only once. The sequenced sample was CD4+ or CD8+ T cells sorted from blood, obtained in a trial of the OX40 agonist ivuxolimab. These receptors all come from an adult with an advanced solid tumor such as melanoma, head and neck, liver or kidney cancer. The CDR3 runs from the conserved cysteine through the conserved F or W. A D gene is named only where the DNA matches it firmly. Size values are once, few and many counts, or a class for expanded clones, and some rows have none.

j_gene	abundance	v_gene	d_gene	CDR3aa	CDR3nt
TRBJ1-4	NA	TRBV11-2	TRBD1	CASSLAGFRGHRSEKLFF	TGTGCCAGCAGCTTAGCTGGCTTCAGGGGGCATCGCAGTGAAAAACTGTTTTTT
TRBJ2-3	NA	TRBV4-2	TRBD2	CASSAYRGGMRADTQYF	TGTGCCAGCAGTGCATACCGGGGGGGCATGAGAGCAGATACGCAGTATTTT
TRBJ2-7	NA	TRBV9	NA	CASSVEVGGSSYEQYF	TGTGCCAGCAGCGTAGAAGTGGGAGGCAGCTCCTACGAGCAGTACTTC
TRBJ1-1	NA	TRBV5-1	NA	CASSLEEPDGAFF	TGCGCCAGCAGCTTGGAGGAACCTGACGGAGCTTTCTTT
TRBJ1-2	NA	TRBV21-1	NA	CASSKPRNIGAHGYTF	TGTGCCAGCAGCAAGCCTCGAAATATCGGGGCGCATGGCTACACCTTC
TRBJ1-2	NA	TRBV6-6	NA	CASSYSRGGGYTF	TGTGCCAGCAGTTACTCAAGGGGAGGTGGCTACACCTTC
TRBJ1-1	NA	TRBV13	TRBD1	CASSTTRQGWTEAFF	TGTGCCAGCAGCACCACTCGACAGGGTTGGACTGAAGCTTTCTTT
TRBJ1-4	once	TRBV7-2	NA	CASSFSGTTNEKLFF	TGTGCCAGCAGCTTTTCCGGGACAACTAATGAAAAACTGTTTTTT
TRBJ2-1	NA	TRBV9	NA	CASSVAPGVYNEQFF	TGTGCCAGCAGCGTAGCTCCAGGGGTCTACAATGAGCAGTTCTTC
TRBJ2-3	NA	TRBV5-1	NA	CASSVSSTDTQYF	TGCGCCAGCAGCGTCTCTAGCACAGATACGCAGTATTTT
TRBJ2-7	NA	TRBV29-1	TRBD2	CSVDSLAGDEQYF	TGCAGCGTTGATTCGCTAGCGGGAGACGAGCAGTACTTC
TRBJ2-2	NA	TRBV29-1	NA	CSVEDLGDELFF	TGCAGCGTTGAAGATCTTGGAGACGAGCTGTTTTTT
TRBJ1-1	NA	TRBV9	NA	CASSVMVNTEAFF	TGTGCCAGCAGCGTAATGGTGAACACTGAAGCTTTCTTT
TRBJ1-2	NA	TRBV5-4	NA	CASSSDSWLNGYTF	TGTGCCAGCAGCTCGGACTCATGGCTAAATGGCTACACCTTC
TRBJ2-6	NA	TRBV7-2	NA	CASSFGTPSGANVLTF	TGTGCCAGCAGCTTTGGGACGCCGTCTGGGGCCAACGTCCTGACTTTC
TRBJ2-3	once	TRBV5-4	TRBD2	CASSDTSGSADTQYF	TGTGCCAGCAGTGATACTAGCGGGAGTGCGGATACGCAGTATTTT
TRBJ2-3	NA	TRBV9	TRBD1	CASSVETGGLTDTQYF	TGTGCCAGCAGCGTAGAAACAGGGGGCCTCACAGATACGCAGTATTTT
TRBJ2-4	NA	TRBV4-1	TRBD2	CASRAGLAGGNKNIQYF	TGCGCCAGCAGAGCAGGACTAGCGGGAGGAAACAAAAACATTCAGTACTTC
TRBJ2-1	NA	TRBV28	TRBD2	CASSSAGGSGNEQFF	TGTGCCAGCAGTTCTGCGGGAGGGAGCGGGAATGAGCAGTTCTTC
TRBJ1-2	NA	TRBV4-1	NA	CASSQDGQVWRTF	TGCGCCAGCAGCCAAGATGGTCAGGTGTGGCGCACCTTC
TRBJ2-7	NA	TRBV7-9	TRBD2	CASSRGLAGEPEQYF	TGTGCCAGCAGCCGAGGGCTAGCGGGAGAACCCGAGCAGTACTTC
TRBJ2-1	NA	TRBV13	NA	CASSRWDTYNEQFF	TGTGCCAGCAGCCGTTGGGACACTTACAATGAGCAGTTCTTC
TRBJ2-7	NA	TRBV9	TRBD2	CASSVERSSGTYEQYF	TGTGCCAGCAGCGTAGAGAGGTCTAGCGGAACCTACGAGCAGTACTTC
TRBJ1-5	NA	TRBV28	TRBD1	CASSFLTGGSYQPQHF	TGTGCCAGCAGTTTCCTAACAGGGGGGAGTTATCAGCCCCAGCATTTT
TRBJ2-7	once	TRBV5-1	TRBD1	CASSWGQGSYEQYF	TGCGCCAGCAGCTGGGGACAGGGCTCCTACGAGCAGTACTTC
TRBJ1-1	NA	TRBV10-3	NA	CATTRGNTEAFF	TGTGCCACTACTCGTGGAAACACTGAAGCTTTCTTT
TRBJ1-4	NA	TRBV5-6	NA	CASSLRAGFHEKLFF	TGTGCCAGCAGCTTGAGGGCAGGCTTCCATGAAAAACTGTTTTTT
TRBJ2-5	once	TRBV6-6	NA	CASSYSLLGETQYF	TGTGCCAGCAGTTACTCGTTACTCGGGGAGACCCAGTACTTC
TRBJ1-5	NA	TRBV4-2	TRBD1	CASSPRGGTGDQPQHF	TGTGCCAGCAGCCCACGAGGGGGGACAGGGGATCAGCCCCAGCATTTT
TRBJ2-3	NA	TRBV19	NA	CASKAPGTDTQYF	TGTGCCAGCAAAGCCCCGGGCACAGATACGCAGTATTTT
TRBJ1-3	NA	TRBV19	NA	CASVNSGNTIYF	TGTGCCAGTGTGAATTCCGGAAACACCATATATTTT
TRBJ2-5	many	TRBV6-1	NA	CASSVGETQYF	TGTGCCAGCAGTGTCGGAGAGACCCAGTACTTC
TRBJ2-2	NA	TRBV5-1	TRBD2	CASSRGLAGGPGDTGELFF	TGCGCCAGCAGCAGGGGACTAGCGGGAGGTCCAGGCGACACCGGGGAGCTGTTTTTT
TRBJ1-2	NA	TRBV28	TRBD1	CASSLGTAYGYTF	TGTGCCAGCAGTTTAGGGACAGCTTATGGCTACACCTTC
TRBJ2-2	NA	TRBV29-1	TRBD1	CSVAGTGNTGELFF	TGCAGCGTTGCCGGGACAGGGAACACCGGGGAGCTGTTTTTT
TRBJ2-1	NA	TRBV7-9	TRBD1	CASSSRDRHEQFF	TGTGCCAGCAGCTCCCGGGACAGGCATGAGCAGTTCTTC
TRBJ2-4	NA	TRBV19	NA	CASSIDLRSGNIQYF	TGTGCCAGTAGTATAGATCTTCGAAGCGGGAACATTCAGTACTTC
TRBJ1-1	NA	TRBV5-1	NA	CASSPSRGNMNTEAFF	TGCGCCAGCAGCCCATCCCGAGGGAACATGAACACTGAAGCTTTCTTT
TRBJ1-4	once	TRBV6-6	NA	CASSYGSLNEKLFF	TGTGCCAGCAGTTACGGGTCTCTTAATGAAAAACTGTTTTTT
TRBJ2-7	NA	TRBV5-8	TRBD1	CASSLESGTGSYEQYF	TGTGCCAGCAGCTTGGAGTCCGGGACAGGGTCCTACGAGCAGTACTTC
TRBJ2-1	NA	TRBV7-8	TRBD2	CASSLDRTSEFF	TGTGCCAGCAGCTTAGACCGGACTAGCGAGTTCTTC
TRBJ2-4	NA	TRBV2	NA	CASSLSVGFKNIQYF	TGTGCCAGCAGCCTTTCCGTGGGTTTCAAAAACATTCAGTACTTC
TRBJ1-3	NA	TRBV5-1	NA	CASSLDEGRNTIYF	TGCGCCAGCAGCTTGGATGAGGGGCGAAACACCATATATTTT
TRBJ1-1	NA	TRBV18	NA	CASSPGQSEAFF	TGTGCCAGCTCCCCGGGACAATCTGAAGCTTTCTTT